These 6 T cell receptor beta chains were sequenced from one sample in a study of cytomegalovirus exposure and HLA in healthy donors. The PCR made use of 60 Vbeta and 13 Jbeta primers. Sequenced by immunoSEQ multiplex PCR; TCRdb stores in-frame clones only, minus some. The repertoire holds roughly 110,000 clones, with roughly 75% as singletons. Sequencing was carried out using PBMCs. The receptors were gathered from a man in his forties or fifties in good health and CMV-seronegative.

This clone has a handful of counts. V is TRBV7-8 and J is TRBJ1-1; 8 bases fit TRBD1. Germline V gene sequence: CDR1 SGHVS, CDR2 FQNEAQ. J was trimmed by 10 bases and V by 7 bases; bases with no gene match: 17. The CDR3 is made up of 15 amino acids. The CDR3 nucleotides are TGTGCCAGCACCGAGTCCAGGGGGCAAAGTAGGAGAGCTTTCTTT. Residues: CASTESRGQSRRAFF.

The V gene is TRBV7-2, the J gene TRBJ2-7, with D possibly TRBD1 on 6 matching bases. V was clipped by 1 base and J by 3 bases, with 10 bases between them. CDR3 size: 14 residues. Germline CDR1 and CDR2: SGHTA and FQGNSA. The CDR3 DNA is TGTGCCAGCAGCTTAGGCTGGACAGTCTACGAGCAGTACTTC. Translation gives CASSLGWTVYEQYF.

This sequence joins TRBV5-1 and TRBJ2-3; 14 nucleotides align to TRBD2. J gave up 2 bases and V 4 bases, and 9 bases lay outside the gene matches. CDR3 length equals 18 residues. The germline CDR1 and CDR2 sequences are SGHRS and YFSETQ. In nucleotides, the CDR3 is TGCGCCAGCAGCCTCGGGACTAGCGGGGGATCACTCACAGATACGCAGTATTTT. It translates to CASSLGTSGGSLTDTQYF. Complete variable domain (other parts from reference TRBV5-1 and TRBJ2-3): KAGVTQTPRYLIKTRGQQVTLSCSPISGHRSVSWYQQTPGQGLQFLFEYFSETQRNKGNFPGRFSGRQFSNSRSEMNVSTLELGDSALYLCASSLGTSGGSLTDTQYFGPGTRLTVL.

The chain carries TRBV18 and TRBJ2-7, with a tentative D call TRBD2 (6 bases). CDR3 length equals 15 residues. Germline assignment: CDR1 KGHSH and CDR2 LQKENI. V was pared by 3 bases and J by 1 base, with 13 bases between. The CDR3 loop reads CASSPEGFGSYEQYF. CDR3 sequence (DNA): TGTGCCAGCTCACCGGAGGGATTTGGATCCTACGAGCAGTACTTC.

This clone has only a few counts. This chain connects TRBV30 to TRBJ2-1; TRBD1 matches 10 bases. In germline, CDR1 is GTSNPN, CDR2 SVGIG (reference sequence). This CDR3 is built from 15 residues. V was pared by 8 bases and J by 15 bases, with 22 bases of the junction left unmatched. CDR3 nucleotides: TGTGCCCGACCTCCCGGGACAGGGGCCCCGTGGATGAGGTTCTTC. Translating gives CARPPGTGAPWMRFF.

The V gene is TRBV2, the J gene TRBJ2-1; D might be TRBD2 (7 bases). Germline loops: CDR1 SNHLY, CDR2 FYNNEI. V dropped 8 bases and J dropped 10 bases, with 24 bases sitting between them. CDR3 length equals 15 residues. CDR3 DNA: TGTGCCAGCCGAACCTACGGGGGGCCCCTGGGAGAGCAGTTCTTC. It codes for CASRTYGGPLGEQFF.